This passage covers 29 T cell receptor beta chains from one sample sequenced in a study of tumor and adjacent non-tumor tissue in lung cancer. TCRbeta libraries were built with three rounds of nested PCR, modified from ARM-PCR. TCRdb called the multiplex PCR reads again in MiXCR, with one record for every CDR3 protein. The top ten clones hold roughly 24% of a sample with just over 200,000 distinct CDR3 sequences, less than 80% of them seen once. No cell sorting was done before RNA was extracted from the tissue. Sequencing was performed on lung tumor tissue. The receptors originated from a man in his fifties or sixties with non-small cell lung cancer.

For this clonotype: A read error may account for a junction end that differs from germline. The V call is TRBV4-3, the J call TRBJ2-1; 12 bases line up with TRBD2. Germline assignment: CDR1 LGHNA and CDR2 YSLEER. CDR3 length equals 17 residues. In DNA, the CDR3 is TGCGCCAGCAGCCAACGACTAGCGGGAGTTAGTTACAATGAGCATTTCTTC. Its translation: CASSQRLAGVSYNEHFF.

The chain is built from TRBV4-2 and TRBJ2-1; D gene ambiguous. Germline V gene sequence: CDR1 LGHNA, CDR2 YNFKEQ. CDR3 length equals 12 residues. The germline V and J ends were trimmed by 2 bases and 8 bases, with 7 bases remaining between them. CDR3 loop: CASSQSWDEQFF. Written as DNA, the CDR3 is TGTGCCAGCAGCCAATCATGGGATGAGCAGTTCTTC.

Turning to this clonotype: The junction departs from the called germline gene at one end, perhaps through a read error. The V call is TRBV11-3, the J call TRBJ2-7; maybe TRBD2 (6 bases). Germline V gene sequence: CDR1 SGHNT, CDR2 YENEEA. The CDR3 covers 15 residues. Here the CDR3 DNA reads TGTGCCAGCGGCTTCTCAGCGGGCATCGACGACGAGCAATACTTC. This encodes CASGFSAGIDDEQYF.

This clonotype was seen repeatedly, ten times or more. This rearrangement joins TRBV25-1 to TRBJ2-3; TRBD1 or TRBD2 may be the D gene (5 bases each). The CDR3 consists of 16 residues. V gave up 3 bases and J gave up 3 bases, with 16 bases separating them. Germline CDR1 is MGHDK and CDR2 is SYGVNS. The CDR3 here is CASSDGWGRQTDTQYF. As DNA, the CDR3 is TGTGCCAGCAGTGACGGTTGGGGACGGCAAACAGATACGCAGTATTTT.

Concerning this clonotype itself: A much larger clonotype is one base distant, so this may be a read error. The V gene is TRBV20-1, the J gene TRBJ1-4; D gene ambiguous. This CDR3 is built from 13 residues. Germline-derived CDR1 and CDR2 are DFQATT and SNEGSKA (reference sequence). V dropped 0 bases and J dropped 3 bases, with 5 bases sitting between them. Here the CDR3 reads CSARDAANEKLFF. The DNA of the CDR3 is TGCAGTGCTAGAGATGCGGCTAATGAAAAACTGTTTTTT.

As for this clonotype: This may come from a read error, since a much larger clone is one base off. The rearrangement uses TRBV20-1 and TRBJ1-2; 7 bases are shared with TRBD1. From germline, CDR1 is DFQATT and CDR2 SNEGSKA (reference sequence). The CDR3 contains 15 residues. The CDR3 DNA is TGCACTGCTAGAGACAGGGCGAGGGCAAACTATGGCTACACCTTC. Translating it yields CTARDRARANYGYTF.

J is TRBJ2-3 and V is TRBV6-2 or TRBV6-3; no reliable D call. Per the germline V gene, CDR1 is MNHEY and CDR2 is SVGEGT. V lost 8 bases and J 4 bases, leaving 16 bases between the germline ends. The CDR3 covers 14 residues. The CDR3 DNA reads TGTGCCAGCCTCCCACCCGGTGGGTCAGATACGCAGTATTTT. It specifies CASLPPGGSDTQYF.

About this clonotype: This may stem from a read error, because a much larger clone lies one nucleotide away. The chain joins TRBV20-1 to TRBJ2-5; 11 nucleotides agree with TRBD1. CDR3 length equals 16 residues. Per germline, CDR1 DFQATT and CDR2 SNEGSKA (reference sequence). The CDR3 coding sequence is TGCAGTGATAGAAACTCGGACAGGGGGCGCAGCGAGACCCAGTACTTC. This sequence encodes CSDRNSDRGRSETQYF.

The chain combines TRBV7-8 with TRBJ2-7, with TRBD1 matching over 8 bases. J was trimmed by 4 bases and V by 4 bases; bases with no gene match: 3. CDR3 length: 13 amino acids. Germline CDR1 SGHVS, CDR2 FQNEAQ. In DNA, the CDR3 is TGTGCCAGCAGCTCGGGACAGGTTTACGAGCAGTACTTC. Translating gives CASSSGQVYEQYF. Full variable domain (missing parts from reference TRBV7-8 and TRBJ2-7): GAGVSQSPRYKVAKRGQDVALRCDPISGHVSLFWYQQALGQGPEFLTYFQNEAQLDKSGLPSDRFFAERPEGSVSTLKIQRTQQEDSAVYLCASSSGQVYEQYFGPGTRLTVT.

As for this clonotype: This may arise from a read error, as a much more abundant clone is one base away. The chain is built from TRBV29-1 and TRBJ2-2, with TRBD1 identical over 7 bases. The CDR3 is 15 amino acids. The germline gives CDR1 SQVTM, CDR2 ANQGSEA. The chain's CDR3 is CIVVLGQLNTGELFF. In DNA form, the CDR3 reads TGCATCGTCGTATTGGGACAGTTGAACACCGGGGAGCTGTTTTTT.

The rearrangement links TRBV11-2 to TRBJ2-3; 8 positions agree with TRBD2. This CDR3 is built from 12 residues. The ends lost 5 bases at V and 10 bases at J; junction bases unmatched: 5. The germline V gene encodes CDR1 SGHAT and CDR2 FQNNGV. CDR3 bases: TGTGCCAGCAGCATACGCGGGGGGCCGCAGTATTTT. This sequence encodes CASSIRGGPQYF.

About this clonotype itself: The junction does not match germline at one end; this may be a read error. The chain carries TRBV20-1 and TRBJ1-5; D unresolved. Germline CDR1 reads DFQATT; CDR2 reads SNEGSKA (reference sequence). This CDR3 is built from 15 residues. The CDR3 protein is CSVRVSLESNQHQHF. The CDR3 DNA sequence: TGCAGTGTTAGAGTCTCTTTGGAGAGCAATCAGCACCAGCATTTT.

V and J are TRBV20-1 and TRBJ2-1; D might be TRBD1 (6 bases). V gave up 4 bases and J gave up 5 bases, with 18 bases separating them. The CDR3 loop spans 15 amino acids. Germline V CDR1 and CDR2: DFQATT, SNEGSKA (reference sequence). The CDR3 here is CSAKHTGMAHNEQFF. In DNA form, the CDR3 reads TGCAGTGCTAAACATACAGGGATGGCCCACAATGAGCAGTTCTTC.

The rearrangement links TRBV4-3 to TRBJ1-3, with D perhaps TRBD1 (5 bases). Germline V CDR1 and CDR2: LGHNA, YSLEER. The CDR3 contains 13 residues. DNA of the CDR3: TGCGTCAACAGCCTAGGGGCTGGAAACACCATATATTTT. Its translation is CVNSLGAGNTIYF.

With regard to this clonotype: A read error may be the cause here, since a much bigger clone is one base away. This sequence joins TRBV6-5 and TRBJ2-1; 7 bases are a match to TRBD2. This CDR3 spans 15 amino acids. CDR1 and CDR2 (germline): MNHEY, SVGAGI. J lost 3 bases, V lost 8 bases, and 10 bases had no gene match. CDR3 amino acids: CASRRASGYYNEQFF. The CDR3 nucleotides read TGTGCCAGCCGGCGGGCTAGCGGATACTACAATGAGCAGTTCTTC.

This clonotype was seen once. Lacking the conserved final phenylalanine or tryptophan, this CDR3 likely reflects a read error. No DNA is shown, since the ends of the CDR3 on it are uncertain; the CDR3 is the one TCRdb lists. The gene calls are TRBV20-1 and TRBJ2-3; TRBD2, the D gene given by the table, was not confirmed from the DNA. Counting both end residues, the CDR3 totals 12 amino acids. In germline, CDR1 is DFQATT, CDR2 SNEGSKA (reference sequence). CDR3 protein: CSGTSGKDTEYS.

This clonotype was detected many times. The chain carries TRBV4-1 and TRBJ2-1, with a possible D match to TRBD2 (6 bases). The CDR3 contains 12 residues. V lost 3 bases, J lost 10 bases, and 10 bases lay in between. CDR1 and CDR2 (germline): MGHRA, YSYEKL. The CDR3 is CASSQRLGEQFF. The CDR3 DNA reads as TGCGCCAGCAGCCAGAGACTAGGCGAGCAGTTCTTC.

Concerning this clonotype itself: Compared with germline, one end of the junction differs, possibly owing to a read error. The chain's CDR3 is CSVSGEGREQNF. The CDR3 DNA reads TGCAGCGTCTCAGGCGAGGGTCGCGAGCAGAACTTC. The V and J genes are TRBV29-1 and TRBJ2-7; the D gene is possibly TRBD2 (5 bases). Germline V gene lookup returns CDR1 SQVTM and CDR2 ANQGSEA. This CDR3 is built from 12 residues.

About this clonotype: This may come from a read error, since a much larger clone is one base off. V usage is TRBV7-8 and J usage is TRBJ2-7, with D possibly called TRBD1 or TRBD2 (5 bases each). This CDR3 comprises 14 residues. Germline V gene data show CDR1 as SGHVS and CDR2 as FQNEAQ. Trimming cost V 5 bases and J 2 bases, with 13 bases left between them. CDR3 residues: CASSTERGPYEQYF. As DNA, the CDR3 is TGTGCCAGCAGCACTGAGAGGGGACCCTACGAGCAGTACTTC.

The J gene is TRBJ1-5, the V gene TRBV20-1; D may be TRBD1 (5 bases). V lost 0 bases and J lost 8, with 26 bases in between. The germline V gene encodes CDR1 DFQATT and CDR2 SNEGSKA (reference sequence). This CDR3 spans 18 amino acids. The CDR3 spells CSARDGGRVRSSIKPQHF. CDR3 in DNA: TGCAGTGCTAGAGATGGGGGTCGGGTTCGGTCTAGCATTAAGCCCCAGCATTTT.

This clonotype has at least ten counts. The rearrangement links TRBV5-6 to TRBJ2-5; D might be TRBD2 (7 bases). Between the trimmed V and J ends, which lost 3 bases and 5 bases, there was a span of 17 bases. This CDR3 is 15 amino acids long. The germline gives CDR1 SGHDT, CDR2 YYEEEE. CDR3 sequence: CASSSKGGLSETQYF. Written as DNA, the CDR3 is TGTGCCAGCAGCTCGAAGGGGGGGTTAAGCGAGACCCAGTACTTC.

As concerns this clonotype: A much larger clone differs from this one at a single base, so this may be a read error. The V and J genes are TRBV6-5 and TRBJ2-3; D is undetermined. This CDR3 has 15 residues. Germline lookup yields CDR1 MNHEY and CDR2 SVGAGI. CDR3 bases: TGTGCCTGCAGCCCGACCGCGTCGCGCACAGATACGCAGTATTTT. Protein product: CACSPTASRTDTQYF.

On this clonotype itself: One end of the junction varies from germline; a read error may be responsible. The CDR3 is CSARAVNRALQVARNIHYF. CDR3 in DNA: TGCAGTGCTAGAGCCGTCAACCGGGCCCTACAGGTGGCCAGAAACATTCACTACTTC. The V gene is TRBV20-1, the J gene TRBJ2-4, with D perhaps TRBD1 (5 bases). The CDR3 sequence is 19 residues long. Germline V gene data show CDR1 as DFQATT and CDR2 as SNEGSKA (reference sequence).

In the case of this clonotype: Germline and junction disagree at one end, which may indicate a read error. This chain links TRBV28 with TRBJ2-1; no reliable D call. The CDR3 consists of 12 residues. In germline, CDR1 is MDHEN, CDR2 SYDVKM. The CDR3 spells CTSSLLGPEKFF. The DNA of the CDR3 is TGTACCAGCAGTTTATTAGGGCCGGAGAAGTTCTTC.

Points on this clonotype: A much bigger clone sits one base away, suggesting this may be a read error. The chain uses TRBV20-1 and TRBJ2-1; TRBD2 matches 8 bases. Germline CDR1 and CDR2: DFQATT and SNEGSKA (reference sequence). The CDR3 has 15 amino acids. The CDR3: CSASRGGVAYKEQFF. The DNA of the CDR3 is TGCAGTGCTTCTCGGGGGGGCGTGGCCTACAAAGAGCAGTTCTTC.

The rearrangement joins TRBV28 to TRBJ2-7; tentatively, D is TRBD2 (5 bases). CDR1 MDHEN and CDR2 SYDVKM come from the germline V gene. Trimming shortened V by 7 bases and J by 0 bases, and 7 bases separated the two germline ends. CDR3 length: 12 residues. CDR3 in amino acids: CASNEGSYEQYF. The CDR3 DNA reads as TGTGCCAGCAATGAGGGCTCCTACGAGCAGTACTTC.

This clonotype came up many times. The chain carries TRBV20-1 and TRBJ1-1; 7 bases agree with TRBD1. Trimming cost V 4 bases and J 5 bases; bases outside gene matches: 7. This CDR3 spans 13 amino acids. Germline V gives CDR1 DFQATT, CDR2 SNEGSKA (reference sequence). CDR3 sequence: CSATQTGRTEAFF. CDR3 nucleotide sequence: TGCAGTGCTACACAGACAGGGAGAACTGAAGCTTTCTTT.

This clonotype was observed a handful of times. This chain uses TRBV20-1 with TRBJ2-7; no clear D. Germline V gives CDR1 DFQATT, CDR2 SNEGSKA (reference sequence). The CDR3 length is 11 residues. The V end lost 2 bases, the J end lost 4 bases, and 6 bases lay between the germline ends. CDR3 nucleotide sequence: TGCAGTGCTAGACTTCAATACGAGCAGTACTTC. Amino acid sequence: CSARLQYEQYF.

About this clonotype: Given a much more abundant clone one base away, this may be a read error. This chain links TRBV12-3 or TRBV12-4 with TRBJ2-5; TRBD1 aligns across 7 bases. The V segment lost 7 bases and the J segment 3 bases; nucleotides outside the gene matches: 29. The CDR3 extends over 21 amino acids. CDR3 DNA: TGTGCCAGCAATGCTCTCATCTCACAGGGGAGAACTTTGACCCACAAAGAGACCCAGTACTTC. This translates into CASNALISQGRTLTHKETQYF.